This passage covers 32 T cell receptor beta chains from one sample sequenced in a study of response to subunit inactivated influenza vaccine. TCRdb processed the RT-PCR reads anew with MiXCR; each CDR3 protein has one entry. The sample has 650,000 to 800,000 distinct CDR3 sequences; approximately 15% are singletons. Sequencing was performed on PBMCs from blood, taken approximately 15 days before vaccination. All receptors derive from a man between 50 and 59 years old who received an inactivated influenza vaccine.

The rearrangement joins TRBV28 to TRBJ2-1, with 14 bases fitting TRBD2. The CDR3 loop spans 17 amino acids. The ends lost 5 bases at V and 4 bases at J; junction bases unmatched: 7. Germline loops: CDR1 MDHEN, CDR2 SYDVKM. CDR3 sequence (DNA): TGTGCCAGCAGTCACGGGACTAGCGGGGGTCTATACAATGAGCAGTTCTTC. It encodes CASSHGTSGGLYNEQFF.

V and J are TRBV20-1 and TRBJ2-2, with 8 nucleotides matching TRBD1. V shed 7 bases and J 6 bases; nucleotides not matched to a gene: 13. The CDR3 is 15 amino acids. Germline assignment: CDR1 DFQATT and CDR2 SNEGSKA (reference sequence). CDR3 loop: CSVTTQGAGPGELFF. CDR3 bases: TGCAGTGTTACGACTCAGGGGGCCGGGCCCGGGGAGCTGTTTTTT.

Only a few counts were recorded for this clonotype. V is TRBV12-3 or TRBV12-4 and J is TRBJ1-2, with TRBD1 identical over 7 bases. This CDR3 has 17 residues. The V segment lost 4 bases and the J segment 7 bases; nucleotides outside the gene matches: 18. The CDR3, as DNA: TGTGCCAGCAGTTGGGGGTTAACCCAGACAGGGCCGATTGGCTACACCTTC. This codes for CASSWGLTQTGPIGYTF.

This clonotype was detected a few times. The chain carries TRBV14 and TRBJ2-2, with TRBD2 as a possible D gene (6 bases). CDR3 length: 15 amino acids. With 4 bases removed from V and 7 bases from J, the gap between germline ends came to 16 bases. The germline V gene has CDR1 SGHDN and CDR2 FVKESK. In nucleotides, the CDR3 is TGTGCCAGCAGCCGCGCTACCGCGGGAATCGGGGAGCTGTTTTTT. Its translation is CASSRATAGIGELFF.

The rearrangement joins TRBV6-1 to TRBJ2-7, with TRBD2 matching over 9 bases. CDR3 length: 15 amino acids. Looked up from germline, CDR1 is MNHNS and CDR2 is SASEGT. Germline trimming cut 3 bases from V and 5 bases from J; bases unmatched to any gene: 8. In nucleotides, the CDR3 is TGTGCCAGCAGTGAGAGTAGCGGGAGCTACGACGAGCAGTACTTC. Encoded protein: CASSESSGSYDEQYF.

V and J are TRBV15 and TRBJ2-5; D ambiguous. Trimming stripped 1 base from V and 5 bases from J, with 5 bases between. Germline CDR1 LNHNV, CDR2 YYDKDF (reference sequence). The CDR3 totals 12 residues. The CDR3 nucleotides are TGTGCCACCAGCAGAGGCCCGGAGACCCAGTACTTC. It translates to CATSRGPETQYF. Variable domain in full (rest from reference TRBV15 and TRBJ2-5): DAMVIQNPRYQVTQFGKPVTLSCSQTLNHNVMYWYQQKSSQAPKLLFHYYDKDFNNEADTPDNFQSRRPNTSFCFLDIRSPGLGDTAMYLCATSRGPETQYFGPGTRLLVL.

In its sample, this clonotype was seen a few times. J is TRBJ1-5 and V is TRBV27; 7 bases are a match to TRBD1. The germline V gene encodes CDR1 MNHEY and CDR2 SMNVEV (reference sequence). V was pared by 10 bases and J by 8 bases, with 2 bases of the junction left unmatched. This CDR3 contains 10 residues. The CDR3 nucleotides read TGTGCCACCCAGGGGGAGCCCCAGCATTTT. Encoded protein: CATQGEPQHF.

CDR3 DNA sequence: TGTGCCAGCAGTTTAGTGGGACACACTTCGCGGACCCTAAAGGGGTCCTACGAGCAGTACTTC. Its protein is CASSLVGHTSRTLKGSYEQYF. The rearrangement joins TRBV12-3 or TRBV12-4 to TRBJ2-7; tentative D call: TRBD1 (6 bases). Deletions cut 1 base from V and 1 base from J, with 29 bases between. The CDR3 runs to 21 residues.

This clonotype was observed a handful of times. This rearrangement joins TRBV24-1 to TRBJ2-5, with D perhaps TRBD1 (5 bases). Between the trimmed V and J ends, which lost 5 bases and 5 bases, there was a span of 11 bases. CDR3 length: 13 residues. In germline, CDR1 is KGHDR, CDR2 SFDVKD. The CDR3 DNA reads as TGTGCCACCAGTGCCCAGGGTAGGGAGACCCAGTACTTC. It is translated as CATSAQGRETQYF.

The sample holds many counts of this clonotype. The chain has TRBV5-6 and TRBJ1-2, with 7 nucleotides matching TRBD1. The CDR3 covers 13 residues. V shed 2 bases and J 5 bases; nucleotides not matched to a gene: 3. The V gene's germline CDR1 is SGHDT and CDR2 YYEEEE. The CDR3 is CASSFGTEYGYTF. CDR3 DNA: TGTGCCAGCAGCTTCGGGACAGAGTATGGCTACACCTTC.

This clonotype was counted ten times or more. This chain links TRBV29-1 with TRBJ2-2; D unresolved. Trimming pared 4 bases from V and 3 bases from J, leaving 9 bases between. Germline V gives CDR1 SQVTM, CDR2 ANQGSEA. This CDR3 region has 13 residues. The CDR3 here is CSVGGVYTGELFF. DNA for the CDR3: TGCAGCGTTGGTGGGGTGTACACCGGGGAGCTGTTTTTT.

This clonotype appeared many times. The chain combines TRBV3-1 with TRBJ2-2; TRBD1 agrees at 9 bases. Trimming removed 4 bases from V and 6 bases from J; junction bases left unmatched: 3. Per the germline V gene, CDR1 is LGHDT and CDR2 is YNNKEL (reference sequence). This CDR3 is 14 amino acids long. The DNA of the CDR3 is TGTGCCAGCAGCCTACAGGGGGCATCCGGGGAGCTGTTTTTT. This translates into CASSLQGASGELFF.

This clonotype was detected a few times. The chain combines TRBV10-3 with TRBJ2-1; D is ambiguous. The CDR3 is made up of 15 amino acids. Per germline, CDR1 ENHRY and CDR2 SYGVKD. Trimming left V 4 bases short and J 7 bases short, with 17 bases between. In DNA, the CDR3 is TGTGCCATCAGTGGTACTTTCGAGAGAGGTAATGAGCAGTTCTTC. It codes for CAISGTFERGNEQFF.

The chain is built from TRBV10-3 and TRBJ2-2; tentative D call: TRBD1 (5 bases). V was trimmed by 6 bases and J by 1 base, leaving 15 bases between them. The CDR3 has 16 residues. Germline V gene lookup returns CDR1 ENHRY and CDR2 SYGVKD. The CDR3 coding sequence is TGTGCCATCAGGGTGGACATTGTGCGGAACACCGGGGAGCTGTTTTTT. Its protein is CAIRVDIVRNTGELFF.

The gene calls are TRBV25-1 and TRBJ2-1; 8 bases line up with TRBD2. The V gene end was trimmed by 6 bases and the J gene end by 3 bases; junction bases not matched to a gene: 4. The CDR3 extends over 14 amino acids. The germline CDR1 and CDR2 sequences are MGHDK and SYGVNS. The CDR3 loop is CASSGGEGYNEQFF. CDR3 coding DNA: TGTGCCAGCAGCGGGGGGGAGGGCTACAATGAGCAGTTCTTC.

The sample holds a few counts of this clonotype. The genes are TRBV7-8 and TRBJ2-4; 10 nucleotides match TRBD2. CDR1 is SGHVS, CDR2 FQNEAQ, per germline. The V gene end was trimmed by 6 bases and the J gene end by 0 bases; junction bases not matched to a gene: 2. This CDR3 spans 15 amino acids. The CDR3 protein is CASRAGGIAKNIQYF. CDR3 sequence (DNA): TGTGCCAGCAGAGCGGGAGGGATAGCCAAAAACATTCAGTACTTC.

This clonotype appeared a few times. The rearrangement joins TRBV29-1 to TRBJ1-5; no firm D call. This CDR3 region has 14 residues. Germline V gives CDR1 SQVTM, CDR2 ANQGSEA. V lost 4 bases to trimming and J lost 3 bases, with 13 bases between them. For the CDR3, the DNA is TGCAGCGTTGTGGCGGGTGACCTCAATCAGCCCCAGCATTTT. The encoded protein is CSVVAGDLNQPQHF.

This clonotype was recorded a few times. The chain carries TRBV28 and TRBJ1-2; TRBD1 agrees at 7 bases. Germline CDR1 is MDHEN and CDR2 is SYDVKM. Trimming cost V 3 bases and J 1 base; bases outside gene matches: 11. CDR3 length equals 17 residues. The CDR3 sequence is CASSFLLRDRGNYGYTF. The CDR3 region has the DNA TGTGCCAGCAGTTTTTTATTAAGGGACAGAGGTAACTATGGCTACACCTTC.

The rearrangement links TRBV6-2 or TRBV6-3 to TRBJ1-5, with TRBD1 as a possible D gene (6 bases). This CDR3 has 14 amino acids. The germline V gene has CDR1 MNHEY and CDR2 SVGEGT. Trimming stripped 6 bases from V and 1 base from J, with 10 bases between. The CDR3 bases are TGTGCCAGCAGCCACAGGGAAAGCAATCAGCCCCAGCATTTT. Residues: CASSHRESNQPQHF.

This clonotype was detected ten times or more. CDR3 nucleotides: TGTGCCAGCAGCCTGGGGGGGATAAGCTACACCTTC. Translating it yields CASSLGGISYTF. V is TRBV14 and J is TRBJ1-2; the D gene is possibly TRBD1 (5 bases). Germline CDR1 and CDR2: SGHDN and FVKESK. V was trimmed by 4 bases and J by 9 bases, leaving 12 bases between them. This CDR3 is 12 amino acids long.

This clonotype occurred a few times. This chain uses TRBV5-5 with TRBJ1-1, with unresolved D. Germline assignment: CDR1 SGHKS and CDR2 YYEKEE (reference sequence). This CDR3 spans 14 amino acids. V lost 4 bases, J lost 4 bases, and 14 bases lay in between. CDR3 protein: CASSVDGRVTEAFF. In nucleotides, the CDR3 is TGTGCCAGCAGCGTTGACGGCCGGGTCACTGAAGCTTTCTTT.

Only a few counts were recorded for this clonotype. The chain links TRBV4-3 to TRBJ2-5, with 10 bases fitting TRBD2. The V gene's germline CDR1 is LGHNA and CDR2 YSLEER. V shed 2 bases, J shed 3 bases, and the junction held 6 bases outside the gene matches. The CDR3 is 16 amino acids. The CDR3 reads CASSQTTSGPKETQYF. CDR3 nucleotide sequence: TGCGCCAGCAGCCAAACGACTAGCGGGCCTAAAGAGACCCAGTACTTC.

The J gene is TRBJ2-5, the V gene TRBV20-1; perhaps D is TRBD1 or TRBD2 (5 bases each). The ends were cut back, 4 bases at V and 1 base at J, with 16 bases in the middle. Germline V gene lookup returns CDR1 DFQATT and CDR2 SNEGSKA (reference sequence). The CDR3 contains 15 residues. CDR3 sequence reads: CSAISSRDLQETQYF. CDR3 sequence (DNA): TGCAGTGCTATATCAAGCCGGGACCTCCAAGAGACCCAGTACTTC.

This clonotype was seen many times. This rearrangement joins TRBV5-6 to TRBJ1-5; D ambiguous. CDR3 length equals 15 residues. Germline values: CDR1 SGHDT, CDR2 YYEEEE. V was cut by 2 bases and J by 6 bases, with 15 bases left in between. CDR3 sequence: CASSLFGSTIQPQHF. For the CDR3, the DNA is TGTGCCAGCAGCTTATTCGGTTCCACAATTCAGCCCCAGCATTTT.

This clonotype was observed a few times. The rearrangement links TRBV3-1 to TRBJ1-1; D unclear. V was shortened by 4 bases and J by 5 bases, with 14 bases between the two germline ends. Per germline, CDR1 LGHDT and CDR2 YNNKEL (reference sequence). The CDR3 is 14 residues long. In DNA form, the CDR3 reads TGTGCCAGCAGCCCCCAGCTCGGAGGAACTGAAGCTTTCTTT. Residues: CASSPQLGGTEAFF.

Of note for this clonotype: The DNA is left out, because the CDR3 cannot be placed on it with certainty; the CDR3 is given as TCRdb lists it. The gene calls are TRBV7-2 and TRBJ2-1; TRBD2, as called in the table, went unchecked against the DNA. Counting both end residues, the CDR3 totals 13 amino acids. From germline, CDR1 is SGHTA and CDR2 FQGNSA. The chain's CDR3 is CASSFGQGTSGFF.

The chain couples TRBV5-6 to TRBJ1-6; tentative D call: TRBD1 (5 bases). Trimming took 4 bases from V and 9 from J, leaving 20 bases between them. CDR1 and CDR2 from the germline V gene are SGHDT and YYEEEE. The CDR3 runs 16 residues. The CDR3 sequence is CASSMGGGHLGSPLHF. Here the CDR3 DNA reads TGTGCCAGCAGCATGGGTGGCGGACATCTTGGTTCACCCCTCCACTTT.

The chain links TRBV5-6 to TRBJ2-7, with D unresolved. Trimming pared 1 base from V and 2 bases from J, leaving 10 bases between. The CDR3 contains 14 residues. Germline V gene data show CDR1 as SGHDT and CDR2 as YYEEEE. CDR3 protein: CASSLRPSAYEQYF. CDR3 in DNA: TGTGCCAGCAGCTTGAGGCCGTCGGCCTACGAGCAGTACTTC.

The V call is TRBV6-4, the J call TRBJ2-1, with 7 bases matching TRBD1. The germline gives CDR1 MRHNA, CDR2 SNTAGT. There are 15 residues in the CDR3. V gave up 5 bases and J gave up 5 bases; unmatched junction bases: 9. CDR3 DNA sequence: TGTGCCAGCAGTCCAACAGGGGTCTGGAACAATGAGCAGTTCTTC. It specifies CASSPTGVWNNEQFF.

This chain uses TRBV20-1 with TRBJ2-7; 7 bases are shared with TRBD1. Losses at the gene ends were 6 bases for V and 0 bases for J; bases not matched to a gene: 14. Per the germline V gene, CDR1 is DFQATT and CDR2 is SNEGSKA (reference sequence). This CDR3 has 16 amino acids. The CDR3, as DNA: TGCAGTGCCGGGGACAGATATCGCCCTAGCTCCTACGAGCAGTACTTC. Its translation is CSAGDRYRPSSYEQYF.

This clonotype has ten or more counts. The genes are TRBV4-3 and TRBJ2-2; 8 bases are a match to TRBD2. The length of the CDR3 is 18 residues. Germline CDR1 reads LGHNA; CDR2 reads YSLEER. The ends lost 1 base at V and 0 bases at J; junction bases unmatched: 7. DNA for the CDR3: TGCGCCAGCAGCCAAGTGGCGATAGCGGGACCGAACACCGGGGAGCTGTTTTTT. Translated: CASSQVAIAGPNTGELFF.

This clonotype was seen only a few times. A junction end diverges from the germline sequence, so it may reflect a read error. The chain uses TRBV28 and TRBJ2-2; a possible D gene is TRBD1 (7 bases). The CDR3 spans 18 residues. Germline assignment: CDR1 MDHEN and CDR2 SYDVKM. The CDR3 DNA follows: TGTGCCAGCAGGTTATCGATAGGGGGGACAGAAGACACCGGGGAGCTGTTTTTT. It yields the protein CASRLSIGGTEDTGELFF.